The text below deals with one TCR beta chain. Losses at the gene ends were 4 bases for V and 1 base for J; bases not matched to a gene: 3. Germline assignment: CDR1 SGHRS and CDR2 YFSETQ. The CDR3 runs to 16 residues. Participant reports of clinical history set cohort assignment. Recovered status in Cohort 3 required two negative PCRs, clearance, or symptom resolution. As originally analysed: Nucleated cell counts were estimated from reference gene primer amplification. The protocol was immunoSEQ multiplex PCR, while the TCRdb copy is restricted to in-frame clones and leaves out a portion. The DNA gave D and trimming, while V, J and clone size come from that table. In the table there are a few hundred thousand clones, roughly 86% of which are singletons. The data belong to a study of blood T cell repertoires in COVID-19. Study at large: Acute-phase and convalescent COVID-19 samples originated in the United States, Italy and Spain.

The specimen was PBMCs or T cells enriched from blood (not recorded which). This clonotype was sampled from a woman aged 25 to 45 who had recovered from COVID-19. The chain employs TRBV5-1 and TRBJ2-4; TRBD2 matches at 12 bases. The DNA of the CDR3 is TGCGCCAGCAGCCCAGGACTAGCGGGGGCCAAAAACATTCAGTACTTC. This codes for CASSPGLAGAKNIQYF.